This paragraph covers one T cell receptor (beta chain) sequence. Its antigen is currently not known. No base-level quality is on record; no much larger clone is a single base apart. This sample was taken from a study of blood T cell repertoires in COVID-19 (dated by TCRdb to the early 2020s). Background for the entire study: Samples covering the acute and convalescent phases of COVID-19 were provided by collaborators in the United States, Italy and Spain. The material from the prospective study consisted of cDNA or gDNA derived from T cells, B-cell-depleted T cells, or PBMCs. Subjects who had been exposed to COVID-19, were actively infected with it, or had recovered from it provided the deeply sampled blood TCRbeta repertoires that made up the dataset. The repertoires were released in a freely available public database intended as a resource for research on the immune response to SARS-CoV-2. Samples were obtained from the ongoing ImmuneRACE study (first 160 participants) and from 1,000 to 1,500 subjects provided by 6 global collaborators. Sample metadata almost always included a de-identified subject ID, COVID-19 status, age in years and sex. HLA class I and class II types, where available, came from metadata supplied by the sample provider rather than from assay-based typing.

The immunoSEQ Assay, a bias-controlled multiplex PCR, was used to amplify TCRbeta CDR3 regions from genomic DNA. Per the authors' processing: Within the assay, amplification of reference gene primers was used to estimate how many nucleated cells each sample contained. To quantify the absolute abundance of each unique TCRbeta CDR3 rearrangement, sequence reads were collapsed and filtered. Productive Simpson clonality was computed per sample as the square root of Simpson's diversity index over productive rearrangements. In its TCRdb copy, this immuneACCESS table keeps in-frame sequences only and misses some clones. Where compared with another copy, unresolved V genes explain less than half of these, and the others have no known cause. That table supplies the V and J calls and clone size; D and trimming were determined from the DNA. The table for this sample lists roughly 60,000 clones; approximately 91% of them were counted only once. Roughly 3.5% of the sample is held by the ten biggest clonotypes.

The collaborating institutions used their own protocols to collect whole blood in K2EDTA tubes. For TCRbeta analysis, collaborator samples were shipped as frozen whole blood, as isolated PBMCs, or as DNA extracted from either sample type. Counted from cysteine to phenylalanine, this CDR3 has 18 amino acids. The kept DNA is CDR3 alone, 54 bases in frame from the first base. The germline V and J ends show losses of 6 bases and 0 bases respectively, and no gene match explains 8 bases of the junction. Per the germline V gene, MNHEY is the CDR1 and SVGEGT is the CDR2. Study-level results and caveats: How much clinical and demographic metadata was included differed by source and by participant, and the metadata was provided uncurated.

The chain couples TRBV6-2 or TRBV6-3 to TRBJ2-3; a stretch of 14 junction bases matches TRBD2. Sequencing was performed on peripheral blood. The TCR comes from a man between 50 and 59 years old with active COVID-19. The CDR3 here reads CASSPGTSGGYSTDTQYF. The bases are TGTGCCAGCAGCCCTGGGACTAGCGGGGGCTATAGCACAGATACGCAGTATTTT.